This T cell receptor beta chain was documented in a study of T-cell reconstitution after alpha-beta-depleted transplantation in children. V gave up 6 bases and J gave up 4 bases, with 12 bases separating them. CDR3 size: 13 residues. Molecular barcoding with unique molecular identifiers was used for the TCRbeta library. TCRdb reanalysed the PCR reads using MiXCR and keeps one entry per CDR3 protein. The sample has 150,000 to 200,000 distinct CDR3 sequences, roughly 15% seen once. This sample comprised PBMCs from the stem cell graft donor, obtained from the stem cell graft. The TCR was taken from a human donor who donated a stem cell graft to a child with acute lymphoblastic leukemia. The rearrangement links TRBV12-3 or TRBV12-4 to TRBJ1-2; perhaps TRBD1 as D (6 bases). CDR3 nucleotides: TGTGCCAGCAGCCGCGACAGGATCTATGGCTACACCTTC. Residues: CASSRDRIYGYTF.